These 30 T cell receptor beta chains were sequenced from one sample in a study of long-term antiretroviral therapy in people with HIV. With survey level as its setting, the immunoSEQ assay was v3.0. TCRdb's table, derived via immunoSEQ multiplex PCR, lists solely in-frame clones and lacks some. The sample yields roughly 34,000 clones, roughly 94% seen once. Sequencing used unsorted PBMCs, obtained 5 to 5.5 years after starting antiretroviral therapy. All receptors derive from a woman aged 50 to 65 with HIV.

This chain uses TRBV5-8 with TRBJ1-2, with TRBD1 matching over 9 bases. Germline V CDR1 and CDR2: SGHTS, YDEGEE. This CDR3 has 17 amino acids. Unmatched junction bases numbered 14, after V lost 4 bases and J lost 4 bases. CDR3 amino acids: CASSGPDHRGLSYGYTF. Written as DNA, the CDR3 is TGTGCCAGCAGCGGACCTGACCACAGGGGGCTCAGCTATGGCTACACCTTC.

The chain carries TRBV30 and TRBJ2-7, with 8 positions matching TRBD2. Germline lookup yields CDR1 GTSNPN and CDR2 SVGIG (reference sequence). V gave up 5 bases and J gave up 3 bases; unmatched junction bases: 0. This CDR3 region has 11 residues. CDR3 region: CAWLAGYEQYF. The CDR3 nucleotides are TGTGCCTGGCTAGCGGGCTACGAGCAGTACTTC.

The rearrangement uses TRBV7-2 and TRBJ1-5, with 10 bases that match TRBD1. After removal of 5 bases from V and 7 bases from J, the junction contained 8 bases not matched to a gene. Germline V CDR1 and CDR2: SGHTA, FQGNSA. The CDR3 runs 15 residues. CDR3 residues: CASSNRQGAGQPQHF. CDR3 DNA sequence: TGTGCCAGCAGCAACCGACAGGGGGCCGGGCAGCCCCAGCATTTT.

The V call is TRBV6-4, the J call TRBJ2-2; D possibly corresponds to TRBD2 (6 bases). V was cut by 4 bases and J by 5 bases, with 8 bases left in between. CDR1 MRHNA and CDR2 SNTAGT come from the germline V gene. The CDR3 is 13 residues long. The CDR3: CASSVEGTGELFF. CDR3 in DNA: TGTGCCAGCAGTGTGGAGGGGACCGGGGAGCTGTTTTTT.

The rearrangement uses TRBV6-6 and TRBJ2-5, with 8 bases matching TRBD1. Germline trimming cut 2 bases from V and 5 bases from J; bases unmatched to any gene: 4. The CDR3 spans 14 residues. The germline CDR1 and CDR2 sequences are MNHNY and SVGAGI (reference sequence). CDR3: CASSYRDRWETQYF. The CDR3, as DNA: TGTGCCAGCAGTTACCGGGACAGGTGGGAGACCCAGTACTTC.

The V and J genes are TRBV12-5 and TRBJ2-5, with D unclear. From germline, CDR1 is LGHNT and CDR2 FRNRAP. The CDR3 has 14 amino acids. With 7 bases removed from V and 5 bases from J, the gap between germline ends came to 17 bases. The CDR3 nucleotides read TGTGCTAGTGCCGATGGACGGTCTGGGGAGACCCAGTACTTC. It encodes CASADGRSGETQYF.

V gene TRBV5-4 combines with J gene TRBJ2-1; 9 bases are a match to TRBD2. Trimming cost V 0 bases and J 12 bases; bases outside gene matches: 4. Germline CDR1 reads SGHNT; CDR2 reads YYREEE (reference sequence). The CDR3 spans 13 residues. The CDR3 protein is CASSLESGGPQFF. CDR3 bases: TGTGCCAGCAGCTTGGAGAGCGGGGGGCCGCAGTTCTTC.

The CDR3 loop is CASSLGLLAGFDTGELFF. The CDR3 DNA sequence: TGCGCCAGCAGCTTGGGGTTACTAGCGGGGTTTGACACCGGGGAGCTGTTTTTT. The chain employs TRBV5-1 and TRBJ2-2; 10 bases fit TRBD2. V lost 0 bases, J lost 3 bases, and 8 bases stayed unmatched. The CDR3 runs to 18 residues. Germline CDR1 SGHRS, CDR2 YFSETQ.

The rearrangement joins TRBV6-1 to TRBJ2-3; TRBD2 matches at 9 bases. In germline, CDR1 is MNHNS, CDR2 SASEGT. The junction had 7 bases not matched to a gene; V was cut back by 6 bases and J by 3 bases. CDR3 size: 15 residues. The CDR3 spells CASRKAGGQTDTQYF. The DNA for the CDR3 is TGTGCCAGCAGAAAAGCGGGGGGTCAGACAGATACGCAGTATTTT.

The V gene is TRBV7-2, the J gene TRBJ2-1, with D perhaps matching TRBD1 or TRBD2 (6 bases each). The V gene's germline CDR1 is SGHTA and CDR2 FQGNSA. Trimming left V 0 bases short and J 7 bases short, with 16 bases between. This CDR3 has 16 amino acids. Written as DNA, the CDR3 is TGTGCCAGCAGCTTAGCAGGAGGGGGAAAGTGGAATGAGCAGTTCTTC. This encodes CASSLAGGGKWNEQFF.

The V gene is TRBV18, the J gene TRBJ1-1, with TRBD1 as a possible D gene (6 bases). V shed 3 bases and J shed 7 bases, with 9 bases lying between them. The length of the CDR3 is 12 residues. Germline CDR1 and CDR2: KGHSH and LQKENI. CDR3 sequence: CASSPNRDEAFF. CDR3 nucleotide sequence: TGTGCCAGCTCACCGAACAGGGATGAAGCTTTCTTT.

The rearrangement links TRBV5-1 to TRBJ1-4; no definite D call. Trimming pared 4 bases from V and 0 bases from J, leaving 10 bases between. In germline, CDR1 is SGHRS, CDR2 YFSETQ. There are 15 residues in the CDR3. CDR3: CASSGEKSTNEKLFF. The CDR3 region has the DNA TGCGCCAGCAGCGGGGAAAAATCAACTAATGAAAAACTGTTTTTT.

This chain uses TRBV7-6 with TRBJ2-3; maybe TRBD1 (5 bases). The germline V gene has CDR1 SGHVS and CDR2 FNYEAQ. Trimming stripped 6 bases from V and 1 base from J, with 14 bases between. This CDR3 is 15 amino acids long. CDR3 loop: CASRAYQGGTDTQYF. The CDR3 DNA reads TGTGCCAGCAGGGCCTACCAGGGCGGCACAGATACGCAGTATTTT.

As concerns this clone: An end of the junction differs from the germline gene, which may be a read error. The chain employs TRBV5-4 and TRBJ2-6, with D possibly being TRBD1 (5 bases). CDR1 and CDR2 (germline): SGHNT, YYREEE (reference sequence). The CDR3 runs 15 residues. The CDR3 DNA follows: TGTGCCAGCAAACAAGACACGTCTGGGGCCAACGTCCCGACTTTC. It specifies CASKQDTSGANVPTF.

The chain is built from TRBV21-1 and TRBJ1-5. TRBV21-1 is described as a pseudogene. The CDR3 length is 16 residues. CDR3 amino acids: CASSKALGGPTQPQHF. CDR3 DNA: TGTGCCAGCAGCAAAGCGCTGGGGGGACCCACACAGCCCCAGCATTTT.

The CDR3 sequence is CATSGQGSGANVLTF. The DNA of the CDR3 is TGTGCCACCTCGGGACAGGGCTCCGGGGCCAACGTCCTGACTTTC. The chain couples TRBV6-5 to TRBJ2-6, with TRBD1 identical over 9 bases. CDR3 length: 15 amino acids. Trimming removed 10 bases from V and 4 bases from J; junction bases left unmatched: 8. CDR1 and CDR2 from the germline V gene are MNHEY and SVGAGI.

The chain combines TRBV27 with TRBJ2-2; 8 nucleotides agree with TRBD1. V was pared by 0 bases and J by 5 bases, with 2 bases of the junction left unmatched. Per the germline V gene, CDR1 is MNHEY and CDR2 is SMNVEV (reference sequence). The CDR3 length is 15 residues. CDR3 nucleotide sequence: TGTGCCAGCAGTTTATCCCGGACAGGGACCGGGGAGCTGTTTTTT. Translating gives CASSLSRTGTGELFF.

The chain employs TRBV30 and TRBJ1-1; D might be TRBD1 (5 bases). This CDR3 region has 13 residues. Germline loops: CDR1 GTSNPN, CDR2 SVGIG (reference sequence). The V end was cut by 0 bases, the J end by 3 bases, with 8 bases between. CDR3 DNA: TGTGCCTGGAGTGTACAGGTGGACACTGAAGCTTTCTTT. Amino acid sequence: CAWSVQVDTEAFF.

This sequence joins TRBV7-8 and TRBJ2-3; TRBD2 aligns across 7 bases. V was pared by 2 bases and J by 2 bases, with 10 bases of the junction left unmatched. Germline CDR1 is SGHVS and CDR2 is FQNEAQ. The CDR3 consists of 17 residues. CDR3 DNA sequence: TGTGCCAGCAGCTTATATGTAGCGGGCTGGATCACAGATACGCAGTATTTT. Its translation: CASSLYVAGWITDTQYF.

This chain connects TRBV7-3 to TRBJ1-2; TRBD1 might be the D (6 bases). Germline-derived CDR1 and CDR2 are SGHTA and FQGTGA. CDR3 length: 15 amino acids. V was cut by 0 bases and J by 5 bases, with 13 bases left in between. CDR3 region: CASSLTGGSGYGYTF. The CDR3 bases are TGTGCCAGCAGCTTAACTGGGGGCAGCGGGTATGGCTACACCTTC.

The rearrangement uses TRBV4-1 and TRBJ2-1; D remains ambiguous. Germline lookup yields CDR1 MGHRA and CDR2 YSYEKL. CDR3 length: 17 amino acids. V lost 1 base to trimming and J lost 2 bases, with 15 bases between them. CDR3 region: CASSQVDMGLTYNEQFF. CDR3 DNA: TGCGCCAGCAGCCAAGTCGATATGGGCCTTACCTACAATGAGCAGTTCTTC.

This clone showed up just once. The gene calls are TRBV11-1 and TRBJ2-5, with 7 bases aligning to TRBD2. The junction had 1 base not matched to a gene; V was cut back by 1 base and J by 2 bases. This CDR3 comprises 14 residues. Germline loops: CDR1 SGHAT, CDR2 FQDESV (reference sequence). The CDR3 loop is CASSLELAQETQYF. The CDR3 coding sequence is TGTGCCAGCAGCTTAGAACTAGCGCAAGAGACCCAGTACTTC.

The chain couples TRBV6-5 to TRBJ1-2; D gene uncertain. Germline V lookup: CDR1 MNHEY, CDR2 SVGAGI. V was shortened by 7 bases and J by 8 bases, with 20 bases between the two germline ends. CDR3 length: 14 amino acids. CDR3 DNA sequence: TGTGCCAGCACTCCAAGGGTTCGGGCCTACGGCTACACCTTC. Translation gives CASTPRVRAYGYTF.

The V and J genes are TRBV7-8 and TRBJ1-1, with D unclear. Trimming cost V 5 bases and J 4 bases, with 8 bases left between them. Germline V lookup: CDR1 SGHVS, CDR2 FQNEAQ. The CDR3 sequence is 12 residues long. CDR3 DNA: TGTGCCAGCAGCCGGGGAGGCACTGAAGCTTTCTTT. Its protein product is CASSRGGTEAFF.

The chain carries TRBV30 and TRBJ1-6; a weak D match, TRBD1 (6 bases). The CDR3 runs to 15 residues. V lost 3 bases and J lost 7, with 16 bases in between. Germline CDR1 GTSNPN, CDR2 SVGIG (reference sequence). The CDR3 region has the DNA TGTGCCTGGAGACTCCCCAGCAGGGGAAATTCACCCCTCCACTTT. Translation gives CAWRLPSRGNSPLHF.

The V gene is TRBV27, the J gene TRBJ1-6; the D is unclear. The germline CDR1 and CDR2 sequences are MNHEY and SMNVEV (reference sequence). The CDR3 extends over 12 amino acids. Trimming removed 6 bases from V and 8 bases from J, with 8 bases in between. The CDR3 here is CASRSPDSPLHF. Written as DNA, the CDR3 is TGTGCCAGCAGGTCACCTGATTCACCCCTCCACTTT.

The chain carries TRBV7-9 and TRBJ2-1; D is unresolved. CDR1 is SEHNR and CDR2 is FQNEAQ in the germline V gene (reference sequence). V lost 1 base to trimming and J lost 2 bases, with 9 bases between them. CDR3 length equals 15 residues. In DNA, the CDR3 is TGTGCCAGCAGCTTAGTATCATGGACCTACAATGAGCAGTTCTTC. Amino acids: CASSLVSWTYNEQFF.

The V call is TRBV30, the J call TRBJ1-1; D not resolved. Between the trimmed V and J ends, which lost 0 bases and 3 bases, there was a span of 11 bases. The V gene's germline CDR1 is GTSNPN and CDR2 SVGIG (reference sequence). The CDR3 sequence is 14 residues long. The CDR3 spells CAWSVAASDTEAFF. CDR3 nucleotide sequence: TGTGCCTGGAGTGTAGCGGCTTCAGACACTGAAGCTTTCTTT.

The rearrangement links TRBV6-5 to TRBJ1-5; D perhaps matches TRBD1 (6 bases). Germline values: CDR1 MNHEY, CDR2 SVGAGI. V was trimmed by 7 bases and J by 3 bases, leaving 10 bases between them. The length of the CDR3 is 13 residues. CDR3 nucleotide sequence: TGTGCCAGCACTCAGGGGAACAATCAGCCCCAGCATTTT. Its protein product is CASTQGNNQPQHF.

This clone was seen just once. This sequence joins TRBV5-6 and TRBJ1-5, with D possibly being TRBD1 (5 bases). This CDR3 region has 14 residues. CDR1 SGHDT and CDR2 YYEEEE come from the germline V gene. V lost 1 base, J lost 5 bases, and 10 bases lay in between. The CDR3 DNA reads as TGTGCCAGCAGCTTGACCCGGGGCGATCAGCCCCAGCATTTT. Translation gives CASSLTRGDQPQHF.